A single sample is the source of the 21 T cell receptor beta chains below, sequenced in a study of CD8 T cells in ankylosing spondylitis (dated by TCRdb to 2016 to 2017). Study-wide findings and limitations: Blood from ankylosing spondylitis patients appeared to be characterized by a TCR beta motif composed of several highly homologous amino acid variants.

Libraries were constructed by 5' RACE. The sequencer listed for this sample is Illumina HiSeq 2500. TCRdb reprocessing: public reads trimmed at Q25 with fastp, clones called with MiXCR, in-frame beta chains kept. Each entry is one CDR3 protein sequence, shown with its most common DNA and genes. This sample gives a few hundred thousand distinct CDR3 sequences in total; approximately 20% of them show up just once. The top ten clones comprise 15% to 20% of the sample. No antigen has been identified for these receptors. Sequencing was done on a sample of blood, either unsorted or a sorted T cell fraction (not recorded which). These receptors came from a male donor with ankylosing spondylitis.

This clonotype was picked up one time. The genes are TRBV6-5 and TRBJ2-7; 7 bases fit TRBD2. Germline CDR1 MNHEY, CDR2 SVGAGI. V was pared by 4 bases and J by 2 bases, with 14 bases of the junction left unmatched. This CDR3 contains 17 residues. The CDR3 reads CASSSTTSGTQAYEQYF. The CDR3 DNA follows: TGTGCCAGCAGTTCTACCACCAGCGGGACCCAAGCCTACGAGCAGTACTTC.

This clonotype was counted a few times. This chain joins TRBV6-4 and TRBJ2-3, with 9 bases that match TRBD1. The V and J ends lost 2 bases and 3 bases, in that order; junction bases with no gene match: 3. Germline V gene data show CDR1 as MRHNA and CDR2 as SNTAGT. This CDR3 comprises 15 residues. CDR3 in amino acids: CASSDTGQGTDTQYF. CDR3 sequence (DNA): TGTGCCAGCAGTGACACCGGACAGGGGACAGATACGCAGTATTTT.

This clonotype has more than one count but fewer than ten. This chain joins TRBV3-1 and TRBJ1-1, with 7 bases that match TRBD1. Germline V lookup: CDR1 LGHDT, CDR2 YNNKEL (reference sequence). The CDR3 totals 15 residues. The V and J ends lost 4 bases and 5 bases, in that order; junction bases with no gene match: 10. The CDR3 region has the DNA TGTGCCAGCAGCCTACGACAGGGAGGGGGGACTGAAGCTTTCTTT. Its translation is CASSLRQGGGTEAFF.

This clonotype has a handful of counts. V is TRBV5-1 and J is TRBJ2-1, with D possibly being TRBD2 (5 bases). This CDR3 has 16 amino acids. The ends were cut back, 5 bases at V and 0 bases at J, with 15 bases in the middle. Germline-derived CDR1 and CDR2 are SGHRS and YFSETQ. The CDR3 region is CASSPEARGSYNEQFF. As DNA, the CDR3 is TGCGCCAGCAGTCCGGAGGCCCGGGGCTCCTACAATGAGCAGTTCTTC.

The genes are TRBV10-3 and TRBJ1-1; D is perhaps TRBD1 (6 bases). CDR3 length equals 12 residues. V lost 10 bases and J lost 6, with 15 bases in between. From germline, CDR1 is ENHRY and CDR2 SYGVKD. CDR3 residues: CATQTGTAEAFF. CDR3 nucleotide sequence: TGTGCCACCCAAACAGGGACCGCTGAAGCTTTCTTT.

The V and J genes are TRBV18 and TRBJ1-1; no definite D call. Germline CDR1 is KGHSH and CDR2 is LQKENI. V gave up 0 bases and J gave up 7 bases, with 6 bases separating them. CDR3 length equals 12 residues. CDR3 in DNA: TGTGCCAGCTCACCACCGGTTCATGAAGCTTTCTTT. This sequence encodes CASSPPVHEAFF.

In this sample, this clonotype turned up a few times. CDR3 in amino acids: CASSQGRAPGTEAFF. In DNA, the CDR3 is TGCGCCAGCAGCCAAGGCCGGGCCCCGGGGACTGAAGCTTTCTTT. The V call is TRBV4-1, the J call TRBJ1-1; no clear D gene. The CDR3 contains 15 residues. Germline CDR1 and CDR2: MGHRA and YSYEKL. The V and J ends lost 1 base and 5 bases respectively, with 14 bases between them.

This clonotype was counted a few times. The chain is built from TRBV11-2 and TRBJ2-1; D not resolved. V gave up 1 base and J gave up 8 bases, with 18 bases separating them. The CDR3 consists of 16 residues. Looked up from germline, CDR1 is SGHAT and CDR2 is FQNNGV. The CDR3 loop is CASSLGSHSWRDEQFF. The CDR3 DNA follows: TGTGCCAGCAGCTTAGGCTCCCACAGCTGGCGCGATGAGCAGTTCTTC.

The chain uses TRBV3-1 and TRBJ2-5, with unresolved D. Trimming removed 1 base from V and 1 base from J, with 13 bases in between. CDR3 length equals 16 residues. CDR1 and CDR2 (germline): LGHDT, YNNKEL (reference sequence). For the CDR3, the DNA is TGTGCCAGCAGCCAAGTTTTTGTAGAGCCCCAAGAGACCCAGTACTTC. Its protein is CASSQVFVEPQETQYF.

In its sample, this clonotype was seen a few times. This chain's CDR3 is CASSIRQGSSYEQYF. CDR3 coding DNA: TGCGCCAGCAGCATTAGACAGGGGAGCTCCTACGAGCAGTACTTC. This rearrangement joins TRBV5-1 to TRBJ2-7, with 8 nucleotides matching TRBD1. The junction had 6 bases not matched to a gene; V was cut back by 4 bases and J by 0 bases. The CDR3 is 15 residues long. Germline V lookup: CDR1 SGHRS, CDR2 YFSETQ.

This CDR3 reads CSAGRDGTDTQYF. In nucleotides, the CDR3 is TGCAGTGCTGGACGAGATGGCACAGATACGCAGTATTTT. The chain recombines TRBV20-1 with TRBJ2-3; D uncertain. Trimming pared 5 bases from V and 1 base from J, leaving 10 bases between. CDR3 length equals 13 residues. Germline V gene lookup returns CDR1 DFQATT and CDR2 SNEGSKA (reference sequence).

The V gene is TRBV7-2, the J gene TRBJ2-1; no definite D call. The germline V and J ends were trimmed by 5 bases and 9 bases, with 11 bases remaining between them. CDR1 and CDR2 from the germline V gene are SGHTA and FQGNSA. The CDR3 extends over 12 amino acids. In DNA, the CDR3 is TGTGCCAGCAGCCAAGTTAGGGTTGAGCAGTTCTTC. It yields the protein CASSQVRVEQFF.

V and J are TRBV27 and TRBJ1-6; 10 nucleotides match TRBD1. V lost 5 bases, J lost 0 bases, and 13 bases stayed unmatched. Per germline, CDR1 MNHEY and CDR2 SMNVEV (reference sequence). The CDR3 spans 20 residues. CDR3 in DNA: TGTGCCAGCAGTCGAAACCGGGACAGGGGCCTTAGCTCCTATAATTCACCCCTCCACTTT. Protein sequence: CASSRNRDRGLSSYNSPLHF.

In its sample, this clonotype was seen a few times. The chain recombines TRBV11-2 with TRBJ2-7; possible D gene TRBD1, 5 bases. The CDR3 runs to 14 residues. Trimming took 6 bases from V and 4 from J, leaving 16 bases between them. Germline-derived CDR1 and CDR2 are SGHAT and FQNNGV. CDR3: CASSLGVNGYEQYF. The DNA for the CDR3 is TGTGCCAGCAGTCTAGGGGTCAACGGTTACGAGCAGTACTTC. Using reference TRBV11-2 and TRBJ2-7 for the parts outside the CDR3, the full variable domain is EAGVAQSPRYKIIEKRQSVAFWCNPISGHATLYWYQQILGQGPKLLIQFQNNGVVDDSQLPKDRFSAERLKGVDSTLKIQPAKLEDSAVYLCASSLGVNGYEQYFGPGTRLTVT.

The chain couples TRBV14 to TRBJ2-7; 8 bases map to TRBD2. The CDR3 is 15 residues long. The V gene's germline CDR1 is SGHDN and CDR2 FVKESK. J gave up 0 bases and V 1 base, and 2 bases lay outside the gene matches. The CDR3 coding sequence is TGTGCCAGCAGCCAAGGACTAGCGTGCTCCTACGAGCAGTACTTC. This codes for CASSQGLACSYEQYF.

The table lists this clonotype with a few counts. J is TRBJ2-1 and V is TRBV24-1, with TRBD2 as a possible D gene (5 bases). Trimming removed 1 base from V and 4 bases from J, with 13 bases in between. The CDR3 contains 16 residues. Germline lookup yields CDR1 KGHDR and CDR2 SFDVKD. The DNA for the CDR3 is TGTGCCACCAGTGATTTTCGGGATCTAGGATACAATGAGCAGTTCTTC. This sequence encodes CATSDFRDLGYNEQFF.

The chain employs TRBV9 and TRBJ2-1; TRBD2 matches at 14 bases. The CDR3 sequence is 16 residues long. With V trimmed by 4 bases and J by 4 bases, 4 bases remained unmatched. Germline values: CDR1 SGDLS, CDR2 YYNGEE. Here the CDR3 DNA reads TGTGCCAGCAGCACAGGGACTAGCGGGAGTTACAATGAGCAGTTCTTC. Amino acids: CASSTGTSGSYNEQFF.

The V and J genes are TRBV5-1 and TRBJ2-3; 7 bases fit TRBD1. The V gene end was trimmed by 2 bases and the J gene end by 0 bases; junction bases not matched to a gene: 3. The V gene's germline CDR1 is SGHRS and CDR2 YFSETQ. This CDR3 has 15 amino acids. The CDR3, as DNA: TGCGCCAGCAGCTTAGGGGGCAAAAGCACAGATACGCAGTATTTT. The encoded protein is CASSLGGKSTDTQYF. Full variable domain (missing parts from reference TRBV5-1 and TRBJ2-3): KAGVTQTPRYLIKTRGQQVTLSCSPISGHRSVSWYQQTPGQGLQFLFEYFSETQRNKGNFPGRFSGRQFSNSRSEMNVSTLELGDSALYLCASSLGGKSTDTQYFGPGTRLTVL.

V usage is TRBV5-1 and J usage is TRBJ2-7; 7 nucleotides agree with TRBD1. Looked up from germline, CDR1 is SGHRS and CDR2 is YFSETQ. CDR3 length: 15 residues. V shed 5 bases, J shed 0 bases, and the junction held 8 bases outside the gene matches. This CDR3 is CASRQTGQSSYEQYF. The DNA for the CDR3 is TGCGCCAGCAGACAAACGGGACAGAGCTCCTACGAGCAGTACTTC.

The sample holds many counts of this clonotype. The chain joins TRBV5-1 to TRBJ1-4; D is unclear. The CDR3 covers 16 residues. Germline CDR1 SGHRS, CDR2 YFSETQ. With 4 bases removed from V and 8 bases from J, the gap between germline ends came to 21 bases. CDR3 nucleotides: TGCGCCAGCAGCATGGACGGCCCCCGTGTAGGGGAAAAACTGTTTTTT. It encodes CASSMDGPRVGEKLFF.

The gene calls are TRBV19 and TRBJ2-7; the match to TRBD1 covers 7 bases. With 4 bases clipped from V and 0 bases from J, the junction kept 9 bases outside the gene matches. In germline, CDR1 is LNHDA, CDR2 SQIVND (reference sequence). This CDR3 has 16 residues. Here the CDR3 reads CASSTPQTGNSYEQYF. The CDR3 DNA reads TGTGCCAGTAGTACCCCCCAGACAGGGAACTCCTACGAGCAGTACTTC.